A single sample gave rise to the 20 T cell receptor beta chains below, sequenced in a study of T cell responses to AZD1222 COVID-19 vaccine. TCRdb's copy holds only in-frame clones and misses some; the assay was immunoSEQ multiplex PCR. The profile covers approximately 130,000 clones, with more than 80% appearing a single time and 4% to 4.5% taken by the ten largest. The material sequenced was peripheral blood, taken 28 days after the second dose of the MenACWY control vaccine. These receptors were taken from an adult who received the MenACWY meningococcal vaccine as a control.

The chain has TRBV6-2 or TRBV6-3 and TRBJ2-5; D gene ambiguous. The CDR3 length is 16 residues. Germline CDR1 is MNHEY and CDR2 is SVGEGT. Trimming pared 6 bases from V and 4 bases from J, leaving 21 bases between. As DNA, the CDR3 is TGTGCCAGCAGCACACAACCGGGCCCCCCCCGAGAGACCCAGTACTTC. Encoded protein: CASSTQPGPPRETQYF.

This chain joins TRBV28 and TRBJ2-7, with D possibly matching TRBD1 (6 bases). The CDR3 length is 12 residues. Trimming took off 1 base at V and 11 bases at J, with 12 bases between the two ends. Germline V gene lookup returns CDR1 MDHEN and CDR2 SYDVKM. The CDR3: CASSLLTGTKYF. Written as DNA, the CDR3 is TGTGCCAGCAGTTTATTAACAGGGACCAAGTACTTC.

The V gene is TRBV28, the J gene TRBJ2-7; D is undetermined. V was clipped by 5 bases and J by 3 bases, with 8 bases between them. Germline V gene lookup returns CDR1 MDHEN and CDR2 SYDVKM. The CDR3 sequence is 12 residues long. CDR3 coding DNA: TGTGCCAGCAGTGTCGGAAGCTACGAGCAGTACGTC. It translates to CASSVGSYEQYV.

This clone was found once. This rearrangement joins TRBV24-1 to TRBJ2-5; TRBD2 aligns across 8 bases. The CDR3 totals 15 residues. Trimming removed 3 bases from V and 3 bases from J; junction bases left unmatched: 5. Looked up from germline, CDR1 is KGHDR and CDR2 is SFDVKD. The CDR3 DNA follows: TGTGCCACCAGTGATCCCCTCGGGGGGGAAGAGACCCAGTACTTC. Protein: CATSDPLGGEETQYF.

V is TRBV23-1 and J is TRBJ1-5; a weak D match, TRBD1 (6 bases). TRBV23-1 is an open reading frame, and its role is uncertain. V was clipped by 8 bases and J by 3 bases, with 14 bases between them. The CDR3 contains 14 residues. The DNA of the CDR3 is TGCGCCAGCCCCGATAGGGGGGCCAATCAGCCCCAGCATTTT. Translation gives CASPDRGANQPQHF.

CDR3: CSTTIGTVGPNYGYTF. CDR3 DNA sequence: TGCAGCACGACGATCGGGACAGTCGGGCCTAACTATGGCTACACCTTC. The chain couples TRBV29-1 to TRBJ1-2, with 7 bases fitting TRBD1. The V gene end was trimmed by 8 bases and the J gene end by 0 bases; junction bases not matched to a gene: 15. The CDR3 contains 16 residues. CDR1 SQVTM and CDR2 ANQGSEA come from the germline V gene.

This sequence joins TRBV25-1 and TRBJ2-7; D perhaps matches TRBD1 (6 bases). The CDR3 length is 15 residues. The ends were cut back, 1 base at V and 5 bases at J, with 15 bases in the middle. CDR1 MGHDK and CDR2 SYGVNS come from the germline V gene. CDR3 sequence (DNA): TGTGCCAGCAGTGAATTTTGGGTACAGGGTGACGAGCAGTACGTC. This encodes CASSEFWVQGDEQYV.

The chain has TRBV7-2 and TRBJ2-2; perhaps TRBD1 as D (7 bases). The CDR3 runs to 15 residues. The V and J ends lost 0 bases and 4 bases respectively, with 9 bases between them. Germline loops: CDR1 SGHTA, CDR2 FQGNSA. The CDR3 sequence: CASSLAQGGTGELFF. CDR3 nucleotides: TGTGCCAGCAGCTTAGCGCAGGGGGGCACCGGGGAGCTGTTTTTT.

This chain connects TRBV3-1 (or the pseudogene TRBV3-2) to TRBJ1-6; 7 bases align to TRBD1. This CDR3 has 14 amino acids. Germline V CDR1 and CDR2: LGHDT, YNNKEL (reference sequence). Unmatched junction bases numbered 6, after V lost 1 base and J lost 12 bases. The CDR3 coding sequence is TGTGCCAGCAGCCAAGGGCAGGGGGTTGGACCCCTCCACTTT. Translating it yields CASSQGQGVGPLHF.

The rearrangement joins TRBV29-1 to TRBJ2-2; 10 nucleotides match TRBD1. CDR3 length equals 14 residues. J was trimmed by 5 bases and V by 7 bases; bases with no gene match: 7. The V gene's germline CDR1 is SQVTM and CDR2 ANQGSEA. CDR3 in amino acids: CSGRQGATTGELFF. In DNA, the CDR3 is TGCAGCGGTAGACAGGGGGCTACGACCGGGGAGCTGTTTTTT.

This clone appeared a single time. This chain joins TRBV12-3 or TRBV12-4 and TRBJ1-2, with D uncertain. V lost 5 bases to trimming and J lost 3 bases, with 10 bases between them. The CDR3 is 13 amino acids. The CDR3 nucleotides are TGTGCCAGCAGTCCCGGAGTTTACTATGGCTACACCTTC. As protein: CASSPGVYYGYTF.

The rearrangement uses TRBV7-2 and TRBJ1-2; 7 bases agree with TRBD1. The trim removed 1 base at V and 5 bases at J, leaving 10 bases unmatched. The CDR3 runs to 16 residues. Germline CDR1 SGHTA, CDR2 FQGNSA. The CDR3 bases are TGTGCCAGCAGCTTAGATCAGGGGGTGTTATTTTATGGCTACACCTTC. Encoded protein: CASSLDQGVLFYGYTF. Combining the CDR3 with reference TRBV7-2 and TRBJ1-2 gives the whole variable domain GAGVSQSPSNKVTEKGKDVELRCDPISGHTALYWYRQSLGQGLEFLIYFQGNSAPDKSGLPSDRFSAERTGGSVSTLTIQRTQQEDSAVYLCASSLDQGVLFYGYTFGSGTRLTVV.

The CDR3 DNA reads as TGTGCCAGCAGCTTGGGGACAGGGCACTACGAGCAGTACTTC. Protein sequence: CASSLGTGHYEQYF. The chain joins TRBV5-5 to TRBJ2-7; 8 bases line up with TRBD1. Germline V CDR1 and CDR2: SGHKS, YYEKEE (reference sequence). J lost 3 bases, V lost 0 bases, and 2 bases had no gene match. The CDR3 is made up of 14 amino acids. Full variable domain (missing parts from reference TRBV5-5 and TRBJ2-7): DAGVTQSPTHLIKTRGQQVTLRCSPISGHKSVSWYQQVLGQGPQFIFQYYEKEERGRGNFPDRFSARQFPNYSSELNVNALLLGDSALYLCASSLGTGHYEQYFGPGTRLTVT.

CDR3 residues: CASSPNTDTQYF. CDR3 in DNA: TGTGCCAGCAGTCCGAACACAGATACGCAGTATTTT. The rearrangement joins TRBV12-3 or TRBV12-4 to TRBJ2-3; no clear D gene. The V gene lost 5 bases and the J gene lost 2 bases, with 5 bases spanning the gap. This CDR3 is 12 amino acids long.

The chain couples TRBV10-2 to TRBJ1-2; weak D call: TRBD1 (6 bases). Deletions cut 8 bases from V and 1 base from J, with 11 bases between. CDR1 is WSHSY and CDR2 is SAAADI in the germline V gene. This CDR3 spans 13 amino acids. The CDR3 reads CASGGSRNYGYTF. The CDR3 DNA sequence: TGCGCCAGCGGGGGCAGCCGTAACTATGGCTACACCTTC.

The CDR3 spells CASSLIVGAAGETQYF. The CDR3 region has the DNA TGTGCCAGCAGCTTAATTGTCGGGGCGGCGGGGGAGACCCAGTACTTC. The rearrangement joins TRBV5-4 to TRBJ2-5; TRBD2 might be the D (6 bases). The V end lost 2 bases, the J end lost 5 bases, and 19 bases lay between the germline ends. Germline CDR1 reads SGHNT; CDR2 reads YYREEE (reference sequence). The CDR3 spans 16 residues.

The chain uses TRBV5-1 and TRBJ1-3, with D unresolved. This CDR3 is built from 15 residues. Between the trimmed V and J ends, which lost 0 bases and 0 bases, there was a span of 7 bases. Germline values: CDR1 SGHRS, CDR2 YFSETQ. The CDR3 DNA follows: TGCGCCAGCAGCTTGGAACAGTCCTCTGGAAACACCATATATTTT. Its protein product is CASSLEQSSGNTIYF.

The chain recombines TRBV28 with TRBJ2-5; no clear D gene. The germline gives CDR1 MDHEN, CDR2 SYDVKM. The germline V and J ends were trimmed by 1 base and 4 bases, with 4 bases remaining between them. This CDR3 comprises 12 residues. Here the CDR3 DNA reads TGTGCCAGCAGTTTATCAGCAGAGACCCAGTACTTC. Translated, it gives CASSLSAETQYF.

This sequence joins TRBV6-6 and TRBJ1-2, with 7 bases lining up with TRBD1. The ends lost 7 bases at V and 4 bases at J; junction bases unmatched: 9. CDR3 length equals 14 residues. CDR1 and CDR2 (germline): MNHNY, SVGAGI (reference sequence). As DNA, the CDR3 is TGTGCCAGCACGACAACGGCAGGGGGCTATGGCTACACCTTC. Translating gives CASTTTAGGYGYTF.

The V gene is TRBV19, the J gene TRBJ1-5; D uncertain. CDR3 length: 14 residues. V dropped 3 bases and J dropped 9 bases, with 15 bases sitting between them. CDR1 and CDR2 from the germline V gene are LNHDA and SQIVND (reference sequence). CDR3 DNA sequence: TGTGCCAGTAGTATTTTGGAACCTGAACCGCCCCAGCATTTT. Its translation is CASSILEPEPPQHF.